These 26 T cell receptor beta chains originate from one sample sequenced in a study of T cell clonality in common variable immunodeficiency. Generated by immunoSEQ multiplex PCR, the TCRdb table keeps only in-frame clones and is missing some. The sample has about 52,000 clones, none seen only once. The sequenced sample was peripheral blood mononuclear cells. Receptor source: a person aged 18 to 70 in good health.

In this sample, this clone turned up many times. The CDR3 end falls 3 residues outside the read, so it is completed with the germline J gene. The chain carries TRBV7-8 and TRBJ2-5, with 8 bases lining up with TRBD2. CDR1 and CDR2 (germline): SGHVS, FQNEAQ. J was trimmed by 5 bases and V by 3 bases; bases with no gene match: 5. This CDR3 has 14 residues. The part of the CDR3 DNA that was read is TGTGCCAGCAGCTTTCCTTCTAGCGGGGAGACC. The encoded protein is CASSFPSSGET. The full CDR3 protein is CASSFPSSGETQYF.

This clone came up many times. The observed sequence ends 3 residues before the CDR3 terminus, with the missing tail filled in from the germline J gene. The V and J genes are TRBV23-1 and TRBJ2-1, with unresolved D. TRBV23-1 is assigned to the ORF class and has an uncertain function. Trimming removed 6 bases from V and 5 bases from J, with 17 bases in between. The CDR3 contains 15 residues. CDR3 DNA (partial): TGCGCCAGCAGATCCTCCCCCCGCCGGGACAATGAG. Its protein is CASRSSPRRDNE. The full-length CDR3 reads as CASRSSPRRDNEQFF.

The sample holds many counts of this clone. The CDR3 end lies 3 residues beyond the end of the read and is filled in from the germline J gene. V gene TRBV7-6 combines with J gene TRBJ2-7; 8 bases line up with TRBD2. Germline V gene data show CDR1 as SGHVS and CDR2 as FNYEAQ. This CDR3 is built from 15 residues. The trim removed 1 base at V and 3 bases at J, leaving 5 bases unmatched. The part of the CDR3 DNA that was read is TGTGCCAGCAGCTTAGAGACTAGCGCCCGCTACGAG. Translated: CASSLETSARYE. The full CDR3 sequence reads CASSLETSARYEQYF.

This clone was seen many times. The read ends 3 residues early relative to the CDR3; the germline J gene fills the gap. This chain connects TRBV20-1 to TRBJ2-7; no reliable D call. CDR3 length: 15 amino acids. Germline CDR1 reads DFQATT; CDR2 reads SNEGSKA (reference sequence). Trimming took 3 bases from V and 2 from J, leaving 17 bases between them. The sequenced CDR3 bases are TGCAGTGCTAGTTCTTTGTATGGCATGACCTACGAG. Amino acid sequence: CSASSLYGMTYE. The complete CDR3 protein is CSASSLYGMTYEQYF.

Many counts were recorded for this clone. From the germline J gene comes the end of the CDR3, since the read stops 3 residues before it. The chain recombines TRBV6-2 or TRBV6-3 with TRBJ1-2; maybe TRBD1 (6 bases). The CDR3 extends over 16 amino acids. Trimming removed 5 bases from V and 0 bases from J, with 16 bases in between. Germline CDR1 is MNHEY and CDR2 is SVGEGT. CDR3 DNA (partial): TGTGCCAGCAGTAACTACAGGGTACACACTAACTATGGC. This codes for CASSNYRVHTNYG. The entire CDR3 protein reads CASSNYRVHTNYGYTF.

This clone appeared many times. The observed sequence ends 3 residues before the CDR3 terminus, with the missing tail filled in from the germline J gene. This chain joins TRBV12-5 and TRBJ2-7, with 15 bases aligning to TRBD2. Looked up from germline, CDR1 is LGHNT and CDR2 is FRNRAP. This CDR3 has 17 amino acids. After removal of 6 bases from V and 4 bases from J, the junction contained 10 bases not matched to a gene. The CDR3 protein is CASGPDRGTSGRYEQYF. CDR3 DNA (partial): TGTGCTAGTGGCCCTGATCGGGGGACTAGCGGGAGGTACGAG.

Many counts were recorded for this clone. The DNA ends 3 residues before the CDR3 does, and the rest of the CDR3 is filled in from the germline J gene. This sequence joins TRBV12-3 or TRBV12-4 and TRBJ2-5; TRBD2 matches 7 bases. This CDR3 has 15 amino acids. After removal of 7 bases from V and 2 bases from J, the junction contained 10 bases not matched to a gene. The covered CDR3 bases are TGTGCCAGCACCGGAACGGGGGGATTACAAGAGACC. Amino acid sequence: CASTGTGGLQET. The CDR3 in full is CASTGTGGLQETQYF.

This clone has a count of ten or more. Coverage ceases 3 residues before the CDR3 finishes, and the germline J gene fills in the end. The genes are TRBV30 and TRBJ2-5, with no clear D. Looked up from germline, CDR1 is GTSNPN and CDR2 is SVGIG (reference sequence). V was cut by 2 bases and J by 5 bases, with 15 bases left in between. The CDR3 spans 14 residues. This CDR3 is CAWSFVGPWETQYF. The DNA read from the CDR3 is TGTGCCTGGAGTTTTGTTGGCCCTTGGGAGACC.

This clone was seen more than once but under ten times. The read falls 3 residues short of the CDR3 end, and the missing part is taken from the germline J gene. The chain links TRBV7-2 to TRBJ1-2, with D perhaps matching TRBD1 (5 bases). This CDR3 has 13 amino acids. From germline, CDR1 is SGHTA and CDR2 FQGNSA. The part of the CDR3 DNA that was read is TGTGCCAGCAGCTTGGACAAAAACAATGAC. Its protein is CASSLDKNND. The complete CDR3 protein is CASSLDKNNDYTF.

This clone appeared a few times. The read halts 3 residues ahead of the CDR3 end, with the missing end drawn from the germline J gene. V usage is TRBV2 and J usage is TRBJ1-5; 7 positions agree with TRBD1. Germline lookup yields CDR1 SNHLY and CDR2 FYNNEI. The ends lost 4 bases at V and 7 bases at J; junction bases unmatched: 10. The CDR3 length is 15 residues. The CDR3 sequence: CASSVTLQGWQPQHF. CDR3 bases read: TGTGCCAGCAGTGTCACACTACAGGGGTGGCAGCCC.

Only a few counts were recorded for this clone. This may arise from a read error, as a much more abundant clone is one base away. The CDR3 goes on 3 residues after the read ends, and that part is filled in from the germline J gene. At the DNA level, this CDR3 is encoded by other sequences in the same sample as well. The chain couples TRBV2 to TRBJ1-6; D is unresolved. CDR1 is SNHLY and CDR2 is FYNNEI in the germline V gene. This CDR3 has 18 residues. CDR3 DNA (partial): TGTGCCAGCAGTGACAGGCGCAGGTCAAGCTCCTATAACTCACCC. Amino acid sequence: CASSDRRRSSSYNSP. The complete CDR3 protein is CASSDRRRSSSYNSPLHF.

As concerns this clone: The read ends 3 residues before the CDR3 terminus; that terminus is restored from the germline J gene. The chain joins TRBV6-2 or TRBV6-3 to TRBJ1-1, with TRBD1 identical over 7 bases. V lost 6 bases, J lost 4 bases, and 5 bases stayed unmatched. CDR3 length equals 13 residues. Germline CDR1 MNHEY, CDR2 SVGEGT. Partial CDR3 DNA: TGTGCCAGCAGCGAACAGGGGCGCACTGAA. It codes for CASSEQGRTE. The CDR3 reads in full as CASSEQGRTEAFF.

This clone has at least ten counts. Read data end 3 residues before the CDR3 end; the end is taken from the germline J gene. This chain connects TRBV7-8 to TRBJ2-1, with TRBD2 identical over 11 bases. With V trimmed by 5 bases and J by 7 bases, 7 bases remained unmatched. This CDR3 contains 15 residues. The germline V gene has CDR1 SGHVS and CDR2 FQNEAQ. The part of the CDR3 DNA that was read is TGTGCCAGCAGCCCCCGGGGGACTAGCGGAAATGAG. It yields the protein CASSPRGTSGNE. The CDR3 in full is CASSPRGTSGNEQFF.

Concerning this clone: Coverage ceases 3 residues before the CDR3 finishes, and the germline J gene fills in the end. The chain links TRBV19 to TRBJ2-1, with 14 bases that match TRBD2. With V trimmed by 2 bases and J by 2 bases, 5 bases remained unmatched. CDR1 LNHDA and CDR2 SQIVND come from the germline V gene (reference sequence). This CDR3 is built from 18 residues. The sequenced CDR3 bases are TGTGCCAGTAGTATATGGTCGGGACTAGCGGGGGCCTACAATGAG. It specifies CASSIWSGLAGAYNE. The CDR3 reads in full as CASSIWSGLAGAYNEQFF.

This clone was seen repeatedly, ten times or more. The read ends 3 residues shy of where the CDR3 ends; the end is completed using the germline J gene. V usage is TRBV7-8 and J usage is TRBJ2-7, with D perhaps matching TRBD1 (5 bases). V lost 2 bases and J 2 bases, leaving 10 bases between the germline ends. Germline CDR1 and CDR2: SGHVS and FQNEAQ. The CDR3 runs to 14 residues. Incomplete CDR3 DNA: TGTGCCAGCAGCTTATTATGGGGCACCTACGAG. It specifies CASSLLWGTYE. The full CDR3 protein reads CASSLLWGTYEQYF.

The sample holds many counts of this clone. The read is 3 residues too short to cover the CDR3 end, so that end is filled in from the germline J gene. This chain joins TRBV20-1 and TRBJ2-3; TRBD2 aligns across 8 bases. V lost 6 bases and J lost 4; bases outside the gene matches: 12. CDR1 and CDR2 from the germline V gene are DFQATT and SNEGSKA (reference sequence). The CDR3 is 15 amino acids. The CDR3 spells CSAGNVAGFSDTQYF. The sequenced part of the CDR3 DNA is TGCAGTGCCGGTAATGTAGCGGGATTTTCAGATACG.

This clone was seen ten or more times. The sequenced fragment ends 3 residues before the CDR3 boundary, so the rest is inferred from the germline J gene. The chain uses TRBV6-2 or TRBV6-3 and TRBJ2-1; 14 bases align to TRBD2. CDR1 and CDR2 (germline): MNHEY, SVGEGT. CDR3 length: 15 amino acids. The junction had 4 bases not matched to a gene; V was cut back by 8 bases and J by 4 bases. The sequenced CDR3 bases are TGTGCCAGCGGGACTAGCGGGGGTAAATACAATGAG. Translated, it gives CASGTSGGKYNE. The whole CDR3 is CASGTSGGKYNEQFF.

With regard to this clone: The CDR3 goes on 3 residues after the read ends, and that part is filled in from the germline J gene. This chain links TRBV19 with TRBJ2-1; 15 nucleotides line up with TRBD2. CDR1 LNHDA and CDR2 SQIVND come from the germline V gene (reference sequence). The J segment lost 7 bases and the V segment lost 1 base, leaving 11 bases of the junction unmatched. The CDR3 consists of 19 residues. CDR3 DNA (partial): TGTGCCAGTAGTATAGTGAGGACTAGCGGGGGGGCCGGGTTGAATGAG. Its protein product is CASSIVRTSGGAGLNE. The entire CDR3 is CASSIVRTSGGAGLNEQFF.

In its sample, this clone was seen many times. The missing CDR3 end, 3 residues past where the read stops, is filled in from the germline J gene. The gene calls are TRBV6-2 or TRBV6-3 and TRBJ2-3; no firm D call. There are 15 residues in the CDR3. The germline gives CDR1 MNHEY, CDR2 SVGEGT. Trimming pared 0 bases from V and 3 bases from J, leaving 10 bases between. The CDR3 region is CASSYSREVTDTQYF. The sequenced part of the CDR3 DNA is TGTGCCAGCAGTTACTCTCGCGAAGTAACAGATACG.

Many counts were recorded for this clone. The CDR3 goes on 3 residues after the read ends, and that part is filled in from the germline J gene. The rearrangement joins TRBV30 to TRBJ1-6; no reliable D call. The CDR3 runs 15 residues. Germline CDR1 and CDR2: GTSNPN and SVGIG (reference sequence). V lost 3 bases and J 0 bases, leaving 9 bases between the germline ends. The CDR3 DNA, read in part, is TGTGCCTGGAGGCCGGGGAGCTCCTATAATTCACCC. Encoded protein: CAWRPGSSYNSP. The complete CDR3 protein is CAWRPGSSYNSPLHF.

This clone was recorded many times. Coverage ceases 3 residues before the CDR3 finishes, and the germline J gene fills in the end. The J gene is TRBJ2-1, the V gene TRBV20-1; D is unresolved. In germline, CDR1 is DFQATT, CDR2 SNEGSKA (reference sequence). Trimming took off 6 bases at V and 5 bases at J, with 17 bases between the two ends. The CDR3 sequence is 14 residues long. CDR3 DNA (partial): TGCAGTGCGAAGGGCAAAGCTACTCACAATGAG. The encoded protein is CSAKGKATHNE. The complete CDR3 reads CSAKGKATHNEQFF.

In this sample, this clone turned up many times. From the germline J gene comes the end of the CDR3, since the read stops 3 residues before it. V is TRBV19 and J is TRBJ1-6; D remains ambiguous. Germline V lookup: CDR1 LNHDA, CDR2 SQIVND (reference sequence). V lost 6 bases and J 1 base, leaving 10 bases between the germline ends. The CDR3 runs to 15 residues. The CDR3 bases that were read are TGTGCCAGTAGCTCCTCGCGGTCCTATAATTCACCC. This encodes CASSSSRSYNSP. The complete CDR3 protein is CASSSSRSYNSPLHF.

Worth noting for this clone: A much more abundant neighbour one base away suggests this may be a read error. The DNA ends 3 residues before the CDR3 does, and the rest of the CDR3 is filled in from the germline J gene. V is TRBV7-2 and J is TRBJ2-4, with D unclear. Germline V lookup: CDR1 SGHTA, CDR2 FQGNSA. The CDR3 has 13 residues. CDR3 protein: CASSLSVNQPQYF. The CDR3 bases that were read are TGTGCCAGCAGCTTAAGCGTCAATCAGCCT.

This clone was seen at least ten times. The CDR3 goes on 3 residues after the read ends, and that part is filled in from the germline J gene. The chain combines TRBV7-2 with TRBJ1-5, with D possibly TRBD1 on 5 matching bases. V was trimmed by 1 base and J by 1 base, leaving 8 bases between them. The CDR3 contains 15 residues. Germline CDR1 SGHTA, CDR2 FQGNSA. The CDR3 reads CASSLGGASNQPQHF. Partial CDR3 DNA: TGTGCCAGCAGCTTAGGAGGGGCGAGCAATCAGCCC.

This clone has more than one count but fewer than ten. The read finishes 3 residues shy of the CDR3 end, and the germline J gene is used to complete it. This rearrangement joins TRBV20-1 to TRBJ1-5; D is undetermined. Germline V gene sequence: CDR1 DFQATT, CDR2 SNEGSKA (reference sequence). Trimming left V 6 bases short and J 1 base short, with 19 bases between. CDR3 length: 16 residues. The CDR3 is CSATSPRGASNQPQHF. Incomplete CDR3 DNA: TGCAGTGCAACAAGCCCCCGGGGAGCAAGCAATCAGCCC.

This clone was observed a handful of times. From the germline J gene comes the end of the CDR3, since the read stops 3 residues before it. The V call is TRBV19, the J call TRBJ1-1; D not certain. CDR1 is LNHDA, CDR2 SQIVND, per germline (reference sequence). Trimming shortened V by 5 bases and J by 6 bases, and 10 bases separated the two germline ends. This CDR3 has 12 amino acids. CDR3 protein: CASSPRVAEAFF. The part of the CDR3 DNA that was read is TGTGCCAGTAGTCCGAGGGTAGCTGAA.